The 13 T cell receptor beta chains given below trace back to one sample, sequenced in a study of PD-1 blockade in classical Hodgkin lymphoma. Sequenced by immunoSEQ multiplex PCR; TCRdb stores in-frame clones only, minus some. The sample carries 24,000 or so clones, 65% to 80% recorded once. Every patient was affected by relapse after autologous stem cell transplantation, while exposure to brentuximab vedotin was not uniform. Source: peripheral blood mononuclear cells (PBMCs), taken before the second cycle of nivolumab. Source of these receptors: a human donor with classical Hodgkin lymphoma.

V is TRBV6-6 and J is TRBJ2-2; D call uncertain. In germline, CDR1 is MNHNY, CDR2 SVGAGI (reference sequence). The CDR3 runs 13 residues. V dropped 4 bases and J dropped 5 bases, with 8 bases sitting between them. CDR3 bases: TGTGCCAGCAGTTCAACACCGACCGGGGAGCTGTTTTTT. It is translated as CASSSTPTGELFF.

This chain uses TRBV10-3 with TRBJ2-5; a possible D gene is TRBD1 (5 bases). The J call may be mistaken, given a closer DNA end match to TRBJ2-7. The germline V gene has CDR1 ENHRY and CDR2 SYGVKD. This CDR3 region has 13 residues. The CDR3 here is CAIMAGWAYEQYF. In DNA form, the CDR3 reads TGTGCCATCATGGCAGGGTGGGCCTACGAGCAGTACTTC.

The CDR3 sequence: CASSYTPTGELFF. The CDR3, as DNA: TGTGCCAGCAGCTATACCCCAACCGGGGAGCTGTTTTTT. This chain links TRBV13 with TRBJ2-2; no definite D call. Trimming removed 4 bases at V and 5 bases at J, with 8 bases between. Germline-derived CDR1 and CDR2 are PRHDT and FYEKMQ (reference sequence). The CDR3 runs 13 residues.

The chain recombines TRBV4-1 with TRBJ2-7, with D perhaps assigned TRBD1 or TRBD2 (5 bases each). CDR3 size: 14 residues. The V gene lost 1 base and the J gene lost 4 bases, with 11 bases spanning the gap. Germline-derived CDR1 and CDR2 are MGHRA and YSYEKL. CDR3 residues: CASSQAFEGYEQYF. The CDR3 coding sequence is TGCGCCAGCAGCCAAGCCTTTGAGGGGTACGAGCAGTACTTC.

This rearrangement joins TRBV5-1 to TRBJ2-6; 8 positions agree with TRBD1. With V trimmed by 4 bases and J by 2 bases, 5 bases remained unmatched. The CDR3 consists of 16 residues. Germline CDR1 SGHRS, CDR2 YFSETQ. CDR3 amino acids: CASSSEQGAGANVLTF. The CDR3 DNA follows: TGCGCCAGCAGCAGCGAACAGGGGGCTGGGGCCAACGTCCTGACTTTC.

The chain links TRBV25-1 to TRBJ1-1, with D possibly TRBD1 on 6 matching bases. Trimming took 5 bases from V and 1 from J, leaving 20 bases between them. Germline loops: CDR1 MGHDK, CDR2 SYGVNS. The CDR3 is 17 residues long. CDR3 protein: CASSIDRPRDGNTEAFF. DNA of the CDR3: TGTGCCAGCAGTATTGACAGGCCTCGCGATGGGAACACTGAAGCTTTCTTT. Full variable domain (outside the CDR3, taken from reference TRBV25-1 and TRBJ1-1): EADIYQTPRYLVIGTGKKITLECSQTMGHDKMYWYQQDPGMELHLIHYSYGVNSTEKGDLSSESTVSRIRTEHFPLTLESARPSHTSQYLCASSIDRPRDGNTEAFFGQGTRLTVV.

This chain connects TRBV11-1 to TRBJ2-1; D unclear. CDR3 length equals 11 residues. Germline values: CDR1 SGHAT, CDR2 FQDESV (reference sequence). The V gene lost 2 bases and the J gene lost 9 bases, with 5 bases spanning the gap. CDR3 bases: TGTGCCAGCAGCTTATTGGGTGAGCAGTTCTTC. It specifies CASSLLGEQFF.

The chain carries TRBV27 and TRBJ2-1; 9 nucleotides line up with TRBD1. Germline CDR1 reads MNHEY; CDR2 reads SMNVEV (reference sequence). Germline trimming cut 6 bases from V and 4 bases from J; bases unmatched to any gene: 7. The CDR3 has 15 residues. The CDR3 loop is CASREQGAGYNEQFF. The CDR3, as DNA: TGTGCCAGCAGGGAACAGGGGGCGGGATACAATGAGCAGTTCTTC.

The rearrangement joins TRBV11-2 to TRBJ2-1; 10 bases align to TRBD2. The CDR3 consists of 14 residues. V shed 1 base and J 7 bases; nucleotides not matched to a gene: 1. The germline V gene has CDR1 SGHAT and CDR2 FQNNGV. The CDR3: CASSLASGSNEQFF. CDR3 sequence (DNA): TGTGCCAGCAGCTTAGCTAGCGGGAGTAATGAGCAGTTCTTC. Full variable domain (remainder filled in from reference TRBV11-2 and TRBJ2-1): EAGVAQSPRYKIIEKRQSVAFWCNPISGHATLYWYQQILGQGPKLLIQFQNNGVVDDSQLPKDRFSAERLKGVDSTLKIQPAKLEDSAVYLCASSLASGSNEQFFGPGTRLTVL.

The V call is TRBV6-5, the J call TRBJ2-2; D not resolved. V was trimmed by 0 bases and J by 8 bases, leaving 13 bases between them. The CDR3 spans 15 residues. Germline V CDR1 and CDR2: MNHEY, SVGAGI. Written as DNA, the CDR3 is TGTGCCAGCAGTTACTCATTTACTTCAAGGGGGGAGCTGTTTTTT. Its protein is CASSYSFTSRGELFF.

The gene calls are TRBV5-1 and TRBJ2-1; 11 bases are a match to TRBD2. V was pared by 6 bases and J by 7 bases, with 9 bases of the junction left unmatched. Germline V lookup: CDR1 SGHRS, CDR2 YFSETQ. This CDR3 is 15 amino acids long. The CDR3 here is CASTRGLAVGNEQFF. CDR3 DNA: TGCGCCAGCACCCGGGGACTAGCGGTGGGGAATGAGCAGTTCTTC. Full variable domain (remainder filled in from reference TRBV5-1 and TRBJ2-1): KAGVTQTPRYLIKTRGQQVTLSCSPISGHRSVSWYQQTPGQGLQFLFEYFSETQRNKGNFPGRFSGRQFSNSRSEMNVSTLELGDSALYLCASTRGLAVGNEQFFGPGTRLTVL.

V and J are TRBV7-8 and TRBJ2-3; 7 nucleotides align to TRBD2. The CDR3 sequence is 16 residues long. Losses at the gene ends were 5 bases for V and 0 bases for J; bases not matched to a gene: 8. The germline CDR1 and CDR2 sequences are SGHVS and FQNEAQ. DNA for the CDR3: TGTGCCAGCAGCCTATCAGCGGGATGGAGCACAGATACGCAGTATTTT. Translated: CASSLSAGWSTDTQYF. The whole variable domain, filled in from reference TRBV7-8 and TRBJ2-3, reads GAGVSQSPRYKVAKRGQDVALRCDPISGHVSLFWYQQALGQGPEFLTYFQNEAQLDKSGLPSDRFFAERPEGSVSTLKIQRTQQEDSAVYLCASSLSAGWSTDTQYFGPGTRLTVL.

By frequency in the sample, this clone is medium-sized. CDR3 sequence reads: CASSLESGTYNEQFF. The CDR3 bases are TGCGCCAGCAGCTTGGAGAGCGGGACCTACAATGAGCAGTTCTTC. The V call is TRBV5-1, the J call TRBJ2-1, with TRBD2 identical over 7 bases. Germline lookup yields CDR1 SGHRS and CDR2 YFSETQ. The CDR3 extends over 15 amino acids. V was pared by 0 bases and J by 2 bases, with 2 bases of the junction left unmatched.